The clone carrying this T cell receptor beta chain was counted only a few times. Unique molecular identifiers were used in preparing the TCRbeta library. TCRdb recomputed calls from the PCR reads with MiXCR, one row per CDR3 protein. The sample lists about half a million distinct CDR3 sequences, around 12% occurring once. The trim removed 1 base at V and 6 bases at J, leaving 8 bases unmatched. This CDR3 is built from 15 residues. The data are from a study of T-cell reconstitution after alpha-beta-depleted transplantation in children. Sequencing was performed on PBMCs from the stem cell graft donor, taken from the stem cell graft. The receptor was derived from a human donor who donated a stem cell graft to a child with combined immunodeficiency. The V call is TRBV12-3 or TRBV12-4, the J call TRBJ1-1; the match to TRBD1 covers 7 bases. CDR3 sequence (DNA): TGTGCCAGCAGTTTAGGGGGAGGGGGCCAGGCTGAAGCTTTCTTT. Translated: CASSLGGGGQAEAFF.